Here is one T cell receptor (beta chain) with its context. No antigen is known for it. The data belong to a study of CD8 T cells in Susac syndrome. Study findings and constraints: The TCR sequencing and HLA analysis in the study involved a relatively small number of individuals, as the study acknowledged.

Reverse transcription of roughly 0.5 to 1 ug RNA was carried out with random hexamers. TCRdb itself ran the immunoSEQ multiplex PCR reads through MiXCR, one entry per CDR3 protein. This sample has about 180,000 distinct CDR3 sequences; nearly 97% occur once, and the top ten carry under 0.095%. Sequencing input: CD4+ T cells from PBMCs. The receptor's source is a human donor with multiple sclerosis.

CDR3 in DNA: TGTGCTAGTGGTCCTATATCATCCTACAATGAGCAGTTCTTC. Translated: CASGPISSYNEQFF. V gene TRBV12-5 combines with J gene TRBJ2-1; the D is unclear. CDR3 length: 14 amino acids. Germline V CDR1 and CDR2: LGHNT, FRNRAP. Between the trimmed V and J ends, which lost 5 bases and 1 base, there was a span of 9 bases. The full variable domain, completed using reference TRBV12-5 and TRBJ2-1, is DARVTQTPRHKVTEMGQEVTMRCQPILGHNTVFWYRQTMMQGLELLAYFRNRAPLDDSGMPKDRFSAEMPDATLATLKIQPSEPRDSAVYFCASGPISSYNEQFFGPGTRLTVL.